Listed below are T cell receptor beta chains from one sample, sequenced in a study of shared clonotypes between healthy human individuals. Generated by immunoSEQ multiplex PCR, the TCRdb table keeps only in-frame clones and is missing some. The table includes 730,000 or so clones, around 72% detected once. Specimen: memory CD4+ T cells sorted from blood. The receptors originated from a woman aged 25-40 years in good health. Both conserved end residues are part of each CDR3. The D gene is left open where the match is weak. Clone size is not always given. Where it is, it says once, few, many or a class for expanded clones.

TRBV28,NA,TRBJ1-2,NA,TGTGCCAGCAGCCAGCAGGGCTGGGATGGCTACACCTTC,CASSQQGWDGYTF
TRBV11-1,NA,TRBJ1-6,NA,TGTGCCAGCAGCGCTCAACGGGATAGTTCACCCCTCCACTTT,CASSAQRDSSPLHF
TRBV6-1,NA,TRBJ2-7,TRBD2,TGTGCCAGCAGCGAGACTAGCTCCACCTACGAGCAGTACTTC,CASSETSSTYEQYF
TRBV4-2,NA,TRBJ2-6,NA,TGTGCCAGCAGCCTAATGGGGCCACAGAGCTCTGGGGCCAACGTCCTGACTTTC,CASSLMGPQSSGANVLTF
TRBV28,NA,TRBJ2-4,NA,TGTGCCAGCAGTTTATATCCAGCGGGAGCCAAAAACATTCAGTACTTC,CASSLYPAGAKNIQYF
TRBV29-1,NA,TRBJ2-1,NA,TGCAGCGTTGCCTCTGGCAGGGAGCAGTTCTTC,CSVASGREQFF
TRBV28,NA,TRBJ1-1,NA,TGTGCCAGCAGTTTACCCTGGGGGACTGAAGCTTTCTTT,CASSLPWGTEAFF
TRBV19,NA,TRBJ2-3,TRBD2,TGTGCCAGTAGTATAGCGGGAGGGACAGATACGCAGTATTTT,CASSIAGGTDTQYF
TRBV6-6,once,TRBJ1-1,NA,TGTGCCAGCAATCAAATCCCTGAAGCTTTCTTT,CASNQIPEAFF
TRBV28,NA,TRBJ2-7,TRBD1,TGTGCCAGCAACCGGGACAGGATCTCCTACGAGCAGTACTTC,CASNRDRISYEQYF
TRBV6-5,NA,TRBJ1-1,NA,TGTGCCAGCAGTTACGACAGAAACACTGAAGCTTTCTTT,CASSYDRNTEAFF
TRBV28,few,TRBJ1-2,NA,TGTGCCAGCAGTTCAAATCCTTATGGCTACACCTTC,CASSSNPYGYTF
TRBV11-2,NA,TRBJ2-7,NA,TGTGCCAGCAGCTTAGTTCCTACCTACGAGCAGTACTTC,CASSLVPTYEQYF
TRBV10-3,NA,TRBJ2-5,TRBD1,TGTGCCATCAGTGATGGGACAGGGGCTCAAGAGACCCAGTACTTC,CAISDGTGAQETQYF
TRBV29-1,NA,TRBJ2-3,TRBD1,TGCAGCGTGGGGATTCCCGGGACAGCAACTAGCACAGATACGCAGTATTTT,CSVGIPGTATSTDTQYF
TRBV4-1,NA,TRBJ2-5,TRBD1,TGCGCCAGCAGCCAAGAGGGGACAGGGAGGCAAGAGACCCAGTACTTC,CASSQEGTGRQETQYF
TRBV4-2,NA,TRBJ2-1,TRBD2,TGTGCCAGCAGCCAACTCTCTAGCGGGAGGAATGAGCAGTTCTTC,CASSQLSSGRNEQFF
TRBV28,NA,TRBJ2-6,NA,TGTGCCAGCAGTTTTACAGGGTACTCTGGGGCCAACGTCCTGACTTTC,CASSFTGYSGANVLTF
TRBV19,NA,TRBJ2-1,TRBD2,TGTGCCAGTAGTATCCCGGCTAGCGGGAGCGGTGAGCAGTTCTTC,CASSIPASGSGEQFF
TRBV27,NA,TRBJ1-5,NA,TGTGCCAGCAGTCCACCCGGGAGTCAGCCCCAGCATTTT,CASSPPGSQPQHF
TRBV14,NA,TRBJ2-1,TRBD2,TGTGCCAGCAGCCAGGAACTAGCGGGAGTTGGCGGTGAGCAGTTCTTC,CASSQELAGVGGEQFF
TRBV5-1,NA,TRBJ2-1,NA,TGCGCCAGCAGCCCCCGGGACTCCAGCTCCTACAATGAGCAGTTCTTC,CASSPRDSSSYNEQFF
TRBV7-9,NA,TRBJ2-5,TRBD2,TGTGCCAGCAGCTACGGGACTACCCAAGAGACCCAGTACTTC,CASSYGTTQETQYF
TRBV28,NA,TRBJ1-1,NA,TGTGCCAGCTCCGACCACGTGTCTAATTTCACTGAAGCTTTCTTT,CASSDHVSNFTEAFF
TRBV19,NA,TRBJ1-1,NA,TGTGCCAGTACACGGTACCCTTCTGAAGCTTTCTTT,CASTRYPSEAFF
TRBV6-1,NA,TRBJ2-1,NA,TGTGCCAGCAGGCCCGGGACCATTAACTACAATGAGCAGTTCTTC,CASRPGTINYNEQFF
TRBV6-6,NA,TRBJ1-2,NA,TGTGCCAGCAGTTATGGACAGAACTATGGCTACACCTTC,CASSYGQNYGYTF
TRBV27,NA,TRBJ2-6,NA,TGTGCCAGCAGTTGGGTCTCTGGGGCCAACGTCCTGACTTTC,CASSWVSGANVLTF
TRBV28,NA,TRBJ2-3,TRBD2,TGTGCCAGCAGTTGGACTACCGGACTAGCGTCTGATACGCAGTATTTT,CASSWTTGLASDTQYF
TRBV13,NA,TRBJ2-7,NA,TGTGCCAGCAGCTTAGGGGTGACCTACGAGCAGTACTTC,CASSLGVTYEQYF
TRBV5-1,NA,TRBJ2-2,NA,TGCGCCAGCAGCTTGGGGGGAATACCAACCGGGGAGCTGTTTTTT,CASSLGGIPTGELFF
TRBV15,NA,TRBJ1-5,TRBD1,TGTGCCACCAGCAGCACAGGGGTTTCTTTTCAGCCCCAGCATTTT,CATSSTGVSFQPQHF
TRBV14,NA,TRBJ2-5,NA,TGTGCCAGCAGCCAATACCGACAGGCCCAGACCCAGTACTTC,CASSQYRQAQTQYF
TRBV28,NA,TRBJ2-2,NA,TGTGCCAGCAATCGGGACCTTAGGGGCGGGGAGCTGTTTTTT,CASNRDLRGGELFF
TRBV5-5,once,TRBJ1-5,NA,TGTGCCAGCAGCTTGTTGGGGGATCAGCCCCAGCATTTT,CASSLLGDQPQHF
TRBV5-1,once,TRBJ1-1,NA,TGCGCCAGCAGCTTGGGGGCTGAAGCTTTCTTT,CASSLGAEAFF
TRBV5-1,NA,TRBJ2-5,NA,TGCGCCAGCAGCTTGTTTGTGGGGAATACCCAAGAGACCCAGTACTTC,CASSLFVGNTQETQYF
TRBV6-5,NA,TRBJ2-2,TRBD1,TGTGCCAGCAGTTACGGGGACAGGGACGCCGGGGAGCTGTTTTTT,CASSYGDRDAGELFF
TRBV21-1,NA,TRBJ2-5,NA,TGTGCCAGCAGCAAAAAGGAGACTAGCAACGAGACCCAGTACTTC,CASSKKETSNETQYF
TRBV28,once,TRBJ1-3,TRBD1,TGTGCCAGCAGTACCCGACAGGGGGCGCCTGGTGGAAACACCATATATTTT,CASSTRQGAPGGNTIYF
TRBV5-6,NA,TRBJ2-1,NA,TGTGCCAGCAGCTCGGGACCGTACGACGAGCAGTTCTTC,CASSSGPYDEQFF
TRBV11-2,NA,TRBJ1-2,TRBD1,TGTGCCAGCAGCTGGACGACAGGGGGCGGTGGCTACACCTTC,CASSWTTGGGGYTF
TRBV6-6,NA,TRBJ2-5,NA,TGTGCCATCAGTGAGGGGACATCCCAAGAGACCCAGTACTTC,CAISEGTSQETQYF
TRBV6-5,NA,TRBJ1-1,NA,TGTGCCAGCAGTTACTCCGCGGGGGGCATGAACACTGAAGCTTTCTTT,CASSYSAGGMNTEAFF
TRBV11-2,few,TRBJ2-3,NA,TGTGCCAGCAGCACCCCGGACGGAACGACGCAGTATTTT,CASSTPDGTTQYF